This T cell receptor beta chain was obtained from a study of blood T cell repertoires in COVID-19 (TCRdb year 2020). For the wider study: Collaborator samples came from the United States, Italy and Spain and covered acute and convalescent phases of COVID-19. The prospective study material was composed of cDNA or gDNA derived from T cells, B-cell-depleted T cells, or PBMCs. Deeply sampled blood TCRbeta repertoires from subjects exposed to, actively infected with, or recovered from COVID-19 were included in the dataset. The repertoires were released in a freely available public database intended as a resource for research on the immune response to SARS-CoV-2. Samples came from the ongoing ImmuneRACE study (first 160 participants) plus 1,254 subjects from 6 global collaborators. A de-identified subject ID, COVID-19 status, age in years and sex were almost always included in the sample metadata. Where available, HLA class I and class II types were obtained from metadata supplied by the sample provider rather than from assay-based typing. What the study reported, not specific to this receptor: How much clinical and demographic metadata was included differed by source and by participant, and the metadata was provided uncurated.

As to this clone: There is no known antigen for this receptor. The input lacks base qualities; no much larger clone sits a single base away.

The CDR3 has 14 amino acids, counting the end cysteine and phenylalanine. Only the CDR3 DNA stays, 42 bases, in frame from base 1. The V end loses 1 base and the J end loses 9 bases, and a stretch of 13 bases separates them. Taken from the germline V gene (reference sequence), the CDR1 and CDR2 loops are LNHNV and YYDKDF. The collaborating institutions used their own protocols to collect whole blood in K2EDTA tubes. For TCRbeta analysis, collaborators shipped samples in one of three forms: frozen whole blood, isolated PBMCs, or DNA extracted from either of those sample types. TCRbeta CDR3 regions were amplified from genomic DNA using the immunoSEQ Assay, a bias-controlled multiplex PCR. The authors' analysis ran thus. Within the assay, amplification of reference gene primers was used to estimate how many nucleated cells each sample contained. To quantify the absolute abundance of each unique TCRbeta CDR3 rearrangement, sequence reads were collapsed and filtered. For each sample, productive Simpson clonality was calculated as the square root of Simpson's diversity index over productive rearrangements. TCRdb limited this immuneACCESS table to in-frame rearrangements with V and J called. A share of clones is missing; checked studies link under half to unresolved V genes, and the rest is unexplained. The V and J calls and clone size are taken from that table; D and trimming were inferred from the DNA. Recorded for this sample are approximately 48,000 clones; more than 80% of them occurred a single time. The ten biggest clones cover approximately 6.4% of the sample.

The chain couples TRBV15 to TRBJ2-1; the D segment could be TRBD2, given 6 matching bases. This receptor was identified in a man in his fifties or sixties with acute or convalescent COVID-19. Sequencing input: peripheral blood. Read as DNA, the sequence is TGTGCCACCAGCAGAGTACGGTTGGGGGGTGAGCAGTTCTTC. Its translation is CATSRVRLGGEQFF.